Below, one T cell receptor beta chain is given with its context. TCRdb's copy holds only in-frame clones and misses some; the assay was immunoSEQ multiplex PCR. The data show over 45,000 clones, with roughly 80% seen just once and 4% to 4.5% held by the top ten. The sample is drawn from a study of OX40 agonist ivuxolimab in advanced cancers. The source was CD4+ or CD8+ T cells sorted from blood, collected in a trial of the OX40 agonist ivuxolimab. This receptor was identified in an adult with an advanced solid tumor such as melanoma, head and neck, liver or kidney cancer.

The CDR3 DNA reads as TGCAGTGCTTTCGGGGGATACGAGCAGTACTTC. Translated, it gives CSAFGGYEQYF. This rearrangement joins TRBV20-1 to TRBJ2-7; D might be TRBD2 (6 bases). V lost 5 bases, J lost 4 bases, and 9 bases lay in between. Germline V lookup: CDR1 DFQATT, CDR2 SNEGSKA (reference sequence). This CDR3 is 11 amino acids long.